This T cell receptor (beta chain) stems from a study of OX40 agonist ivuxolimab in advanced cancers. Study-level background: The study gave patients intravenous ivuxolimab at 0.01 to 10 mg/kg every 2 weeks. The diagnoses of dose-escalation patients were hepatocellular carcinoma, melanoma, renal cell or head and neck cancer.

Blood was sampled at baseline, cycle 4 day 1, and cycle 7 day 1. Sequencing was performed with immunoSEQ multiplex PCR; in TCRdb, only in-frame clones are kept and a portion is missing. Counted here are 55,000 to 65,000 clones, 75% to 90% occurring once; the ten biggest clones make up 0.37%. Findings of the study overall: What antigens the expanded peripheral T cells recognized was never established.

Deletions cut 0 bases from V and 7 bases from J, with 8 bases between. In germline, CDR1 is SGHRS, CDR2 YFSETQ. The CDR3 consists of 13 residues. To note about this clone: What it binds is not known.

This sequence originates from an adult with an advanced solid tumor such as melanoma, head and neck, liver or kidney cancer. Sequenced here: CD4+ or CD8+ T cells sorted from blood, sampled in a trial of the OX40 agonist ivuxolimab. V usage is TRBV5-1 and J usage is TRBJ2-1; no clear D. The DNA for the CDR3 is TGCGCCAGCAGCTTGGATAATGGGAATGAGCAGTTCTTC. Protein sequence: CASSLDNGNEQFF. The full variable domain, its missing parts supplied by reference TRBV5-1 and TRBJ2-1, is KAGVTQTPRYLIKTRGQQVTLSCSPISGHRSVSWYQQTPGQGLQFLFEYFSETQRNKGNFPGRFSGRQFSNSRSEMNVSTLELGDSALYLCASSLDNGNEQFFGPGTRLTVL.